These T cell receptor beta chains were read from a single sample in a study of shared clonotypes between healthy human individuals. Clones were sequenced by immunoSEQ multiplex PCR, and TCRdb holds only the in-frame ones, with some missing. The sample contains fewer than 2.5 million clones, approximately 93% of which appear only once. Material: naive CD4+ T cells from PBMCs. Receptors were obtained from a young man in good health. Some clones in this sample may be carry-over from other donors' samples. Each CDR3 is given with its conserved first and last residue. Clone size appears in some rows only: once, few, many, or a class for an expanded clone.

CDR3aa: CASSESTGLETQYF; v_gene: TRBV25-1; abundance: -; j_gene: TRBJ2-5; len: 14
CDR3aa: CASREIAGVDTGELFF; v_gene: TRBV7-3; abundance: once; j_gene: TRBJ2-2; len: 16
CDR3aa: CASSRKSLAAAQETQYF; v_gene: TRBV7-9; abundance: -; j_gene: TRBJ2-5; len: 17
CDR3aa: CASKGPASTDTQYF; v_gene: TRBV2; abundance: -; j_gene: TRBJ2-3; len: 14
CDR3aa: CASSQAAGDRDNEQFF; v_gene: TRBV13; abundance: -; j_gene: TRBJ2-1; len: 16
CDR3aa: CASSRGGSTGDTQYF; v_gene: TRBV7-2; abundance: -; j_gene: TRBJ2-3; len: 15
CDR3aa: CASRNRGRTEAFF; v_gene: TRBV27; abundance: -; j_gene: TRBJ1-1; len: 13
CDR3aa: CASSSTGGANGYTF; v_gene: TRBV5-1; abundance: -; j_gene: TRBJ1-2; len: 14
CDR3aa: CASSLGGVVGELFF; v_gene: TRBV7-6; abundance: -; j_gene: TRBJ2-2; len: 14
CDR3aa: CASRQGQGISYEQYF; v_gene: TRBV6-6; abundance: -; j_gene: TRBJ2-7; len: 15
CDR3aa: CASSLRAAEQYF; v_gene: TRBV7-6; abundance: once; j_gene: TRBJ2-5; len: 12
CDR3aa: CASSFPRGGEVYEQYF; v_gene: TRBV6-5; abundance: -; j_gene: TRBJ2-7; len: 16
CDR3aa: CASRRGLAVSSYEQYF; v_gene: TRBV27; abundance: -; j_gene: TRBJ2-7; len: 16
CDR3aa: CASSLLGEGGNTEAFF; v_gene: TRBV5-6; abundance: -; j_gene: TRBJ1-1; len: 16
CDR3aa: CASSATGGNYGYTF; v_gene: TRBV9; abundance: -; j_gene: TRBJ1-2; len: 14
CDR3aa: CASSRLQGLSQPQHF; v_gene: TRBV4-1; abundance: few; j_gene: TRBJ1-5; len: 15
CDR3aa: CASSSPQGAVVGNEKLFF; v_gene: TRBV28; abundance: once; j_gene: TRBJ1-4; len: 18
CDR3aa: CASSLGTGGAKNIQYF; v_gene: TRBV28; abundance: -; j_gene: TRBJ2-4; len: 16
CDR3aa: CASSEIRVREGTQYF; v_gene: TRBV28; abundance: once; j_gene: TRBJ2-5; len: 15
CDR3aa: CASSDPLLAGNYNEQFF; v_gene: TRBV6-1; abundance: -; j_gene: TRBJ2-1; len: 17
CDR3aa: CASSVAVNTEAFF; v_gene: TRBV9; abundance: few; j_gene: TRBJ1-1; len: 13
CDR3aa: CASGLPGVLRTEAFF; v_gene: TRBV12-5; abundance: once; j_gene: TRBJ1-1; len: 15
CDR3aa: CASSPYNEQFF; v_gene: TRBV6-6; abundance: few; j_gene: TRBJ2-1; len: 11
CDR3aa: CASSFGTGVDQPQHF; v_gene: TRBV7-9; abundance: -; j_gene: TRBJ1-5; len: 15
CDR3aa: CSVDSLRF; v_gene: TRBV29-1; abundance: -; j_gene: TRBJ1-1; len: 8
CDR3aa: CASSSRGRVGTGELFF; v_gene: TRBV5-4; abundance: -; j_gene: TRBJ2-2; len: 16
CDR3aa: CASSRPGTVNTEAFF; v_gene: TRBV28; abundance: -; j_gene: TRBJ1-1; len: 15
CDR3aa: CASSPQANTGELFF; v_gene: TRBV7-3; abundance: -; j_gene: TRBJ2-2; len: 14
CDR3aa: CATSAGQYTEAFF; v_gene: TRBV15; abundance: -; j_gene: TRBJ1-1; len: 13
CDR3aa: CASSPAETQYF; v_gene: TRBV18; abundance: once; j_gene: TRBJ2-5; len: 11
CDR3aa: CASSQGLAREQYF; v_gene: TRBV11-2; abundance: few; j_gene: TRBJ2-7; len: 13
CDR3aa: CASSSGQVNTGELFF; v_gene: TRBV27; abundance: -; j_gene: TRBJ2-2; len: 15
CDR3aa: CASSQGPGEVVWEKLFF; v_gene: TRBV4-2; abundance: -; j_gene: TRBJ1-4; len: 17
CDR3aa: CASSLDRAHEQYF; v_gene: TRBV5-1; abundance: -; j_gene: TRBJ2-7; len: 13
CDR3aa: CASSVGSSYEQYF; v_gene: TRBV9; abundance: -; j_gene: TRBJ2-7; len: 13
CDR3aa: CASSQGQYNTEAFF; v_gene: TRBV14; abundance: -; j_gene: TRBJ1-1; len: 14
CDR3aa: CASSQSGSTEAFF; v_gene: TRBV4-2; abundance: -; j_gene: TRBJ1-1; len: 13
CDR3aa: CASRSQGNTGELFF; v_gene: TRBV5-1; abundance: -; j_gene: TRBJ2-2; len: 14
CDR3aa: CAWGQGWIYEQYF; v_gene: TRBV30; abundance: -; j_gene: TRBJ2-7; len: 13
CDR3aa: CASSPTQGFGMNTEAFF; v_gene: TRBV18; abundance: -; j_gene: TRBJ1-1; len: 17
CDR3aa: CAWSGQSMGEQYF; v_gene: TRBV30; abundance: -; j_gene: TRBJ2-7; len: 13
CDR3aa: CASSLASDPSGVNEKLFF; v_gene: TRBV5-4; abundance: -; j_gene: TRBJ1-4; len: 18
CDR3aa: CAWTPTVGIAFF; v_gene: TRBV30; abundance: -; j_gene: TRBJ1-1; len: 12
CDR3aa: CASSQEGGYGNTIYF; v_gene: TRBV4-2; abundance: -; j_gene: TRBJ1-3; len: 15
CDR3aa: CASSPGDYTDTQYF; v_gene: TRBV28; abundance: -; j_gene: TRBJ2-3; len: 14
CDR3aa: CASSPNLASWETQYF; v_gene: TRBV18; abundance: -; j_gene: TRBJ2-5; len: 15
CDR3aa: CASSGPGLAGTYEQYF; v_gene: TRBV6-6; abundance: -; j_gene: TRBJ2-7; len: 16
CDR3aa: CASGHSGANVLTF; v_gene: TRBV18; abundance: once; j_gene: TRBJ2-6; len: 13
CDR3aa: CASSLRDNLRNTIYF; v_gene: TRBV28; abundance: -; j_gene: TRBJ1-3; len: 15
CDR3aa: CASNGAGTHQPQHF; v_gene: TRBV7-2; abundance: -; j_gene: TRBJ1-5; len: 14
CDR3aa: CAWRRGGITEAFF; v_gene: TRBV30; abundance: -; j_gene: TRBJ1-1; len: 13
CDR3aa: CASSFTGLSYEQYF; v_gene: TRBV5-1; abundance: -; j_gene: TRBJ2-7; len: 14
CDR3aa: CASSVENTIYF; v_gene: TRBV9; abundance: -; j_gene: TRBJ1-3; len: 11
CDR3aa: CASRTDRNTEAFF; v_gene: TRBV2; abundance: few; j_gene: TRBJ1-1; len: 13
CDR3aa: CASSPGLGETQYF; v_gene: TRBV28; abundance: -; j_gene: TRBJ2-5; len: 13
CDR3aa: CASSPLPQAGGKDTQYF; v_gene: TRBV18; abundance: once; j_gene: TRBJ2-3; len: 17
CDR3aa: CASRTSGRYNEQFF; v_gene: TRBV7-2; abundance: -; j_gene: TRBJ2-1; len: 14
CDR3aa: CASSQRSNQPQHF; v_gene: TRBV27; abundance: once; j_gene: TRBJ1-5; len: 13